The source of this T cell receptor (beta chain) is a study of CD8 T cells in Susac syndrome. From blood CD8+ and CD4+ T cells, TCR beta sequences were generated. Random hexamers were used to reverse transcribe the RNA input (about 0.5 to 1 ug). TCRdb independently ran MiXCR on the immunoSEQ multiplex PCR reads; one entry per CDR3 protein. Here the sample spans about 150,000 distinct CDR3 sequences, around 96% being singletons. This clonotype came up once. V shed 0 bases and J 6 bases; nucleotides not matched to a gene: 5. The CDR3 totals 15 residues. Germline V gene sequence: CDR1 LNHNV, CDR2 YYDKDF (reference sequence).

Sequencing input: CD4+ T cells from PBMCs. The gene calls are TRBV15 and TRBJ1-5; TRBD1 matches 7 bases. The TCR comes from a human donor with multiple sclerosis. The CDR3 loop is CATSRDRAGGQPQHF. As DNA, the CDR3 is TGTGCCACCAGCAGAGATAGGGCAGGGGGTCAGCCCCAGCATTTT.